The 22 T cell receptor beta chains in this list originate from one sample, sequenced in a study of blood T cell repertoires in COVID-19. The data were produced by immunoSEQ multiplex PCR, yet TCRdb's version contains in-frame clones alone and is incomplete. Among approximately 78,000 clones listed, 80% to 95% were seen once. Material: peripheral blood. Receptors were obtained from a man aged 50 or older with COVID-19, enrolled during active disease.

In this sample, this clone turned up once. This chain joins TRBV21-1 and TRBJ2-7; the table names TRBD1, a call not compared with the DNA. TRBV21-1 is classified as a pseudogene. CDR3 length: 18 amino acids. The DNA for the CDR3 is TGTGCCAGCAGCCGATCCCGGGACAGGCTCCGAAGCTCCTACGAGCAGTACGTC. It translates to CASSRSRDRLRSSYEQYV.

This clone occurred once. This rearrangement joins TRBV19 to TRBJ2-4; D not resolved. The CDR3 consists of 16 residues. CDR1 and CDR2 from the germline V gene are LNHDA and SQIVND (reference sequence). Trimming stripped 3 bases from V and 1 base from J, with 13 bases between. As DNA, the CDR3 is TGTGCCAGTAGTATGCTACAGCAATCCGCCAAAAACATTCAGTACTTC. As protein: CASSMLQQSAKNIQYF.

The chain is built from TRBV9 and TRBJ2-3; 8 positions match TRBD1. The CDR3 is 13 amino acids. Per the germline V gene, CDR1 is SGDLS and CDR2 is YYNGEE. V shed 2 bases and J 5 bases; nucleotides not matched to a gene: 1. The CDR3 here is CASSVDRGDTQYF. DNA of the CDR3: TGTGCCAGCAGCGTCGACAGGGGAGATACGCAGTATTTT.

V gene TRBV6-5 combines with J gene TRBJ1-5, with D uncertain. The germline V and J ends were trimmed by 7 bases and 0 bases, with 13 bases remaining between them. The CDR3 covers 15 residues. Germline lookup yields CDR1 MNHEY and CDR2 SVGAGI. Here the CDR3 reads CASTRTYNSNQPQHF. CDR3 DNA sequence: TGTGCCAGCACCAGAACATACAATAGCAATCAGCCCCAGCATTTT.

This clone appeared a few times. This chain connects TRBV27 to TRBJ1-6; D is unresolved. Germline CDR1 is MNHEY and CDR2 is SMNVEV (reference sequence). The CDR3 extends over 12 amino acids. Between the trimmed V and J ends, which lost 4 bases and 9 bases, there was a span of 7 bases. The CDR3 nucleotides are TGTGCCAGCAGTTCGGGTGGTTCACCCCTCCACTTT. The encoded protein is CASSSGGSPLHF.

This sequence joins TRBV21-1 and TRBJ2-7; TRBD2 is the table's D call, not checked against the DNA. TRBV21-1 is noted as a pseudogene. The CDR3 has 15 residues. The CDR3 DNA reads TGTGCCAGCAGCGGGGGACTAGCGGGAGCCTACGAGCAGTACGTC. Amino acids: CASSGGLAGAYEQYV.

The chain joins TRBV5-1 to TRBJ1-4, with 7 bases aligning to TRBD1. The germline V gene encodes CDR1 SGHRS and CDR2 YFSETQ. CDR3 size: 14 residues. V lost 3 bases to trimming and J lost 5 bases; unmatched junction nucleotides: 4. The CDR3 spells CASSSGTANEKLFF. The CDR3 DNA reads TGCGCCAGCAGCTCCGGGACAGCGAATGAAAAACTGTTTTTT.

V is TRBV6-5 and J is TRBJ1-6; D remains ambiguous. Looked up from germline, CDR1 is MNHEY and CDR2 is SVGAGI. The CDR3 is made up of 15 amino acids. V was cut by 1 base and J by 4 bases, with 8 bases left in between. CDR3 in amino acids: CASSYYGDYNSPLHF. The CDR3 DNA is TGTGCCAGCAGTTACTACGGGGATTATAATTCACCCCTCCACTTT.

The chain joins TRBV5-5 to TRBJ1-4; D is ambiguous. Trimming pared 3 bases from V and 0 bases from J, leaving 12 bases between. There are 16 residues in the CDR3. Germline V gene sequence: CDR1 SGHKS, CDR2 YYEKEE (reference sequence). The CDR3, as DNA: TGTGCCAGCAGCTCTGACTACGGCCCAACTAATGAAAAACTGTTTTTT. Protein product: CASSSDYGPTNEKLFF.

The V call is TRBV28, the J call TRBJ2-1; 13 bases are a match to TRBD2. The CDR3 extends over 15 amino acids. CDR1 is MDHEN, CDR2 SYDVKM, per germline. Trimming took 4 bases from V and 9 from J; bases not matched to a gene: 6. The CDR3 region has the DNA TGTGCCAGCAGTTCCGTGGGACTAGCGGGACTTGAGCAGTTCTTC. The encoded protein is CASSSVGLAGLEQFF. Using reference TRBV28 and TRBJ2-1 for the parts outside the CDR3, the full variable domain is DVKVTQSSRYLVKRTGEKVFLECVQDMDHENMFWYRQDPGLGLRLIYFSYDVKMKEKGDIPEGYSVSREKKERFSLILESASTNQTSMYLCASSSVGLAGLEQFFGPGTRLTVL.

This clone appeared a single time. The chain combines TRBV2 with TRBJ2-7; 7 nucleotides line up with TRBD2. The CDR3 runs to 14 residues. Germline trimming cut 7 bases from V and 7 bases from J; bases unmatched to any gene: 13. In germline, CDR1 is SNHLY, CDR2 FYNNEI. CDR3 sequence (DNA): TGTGCCAGCAAAGGCGGGAGTGGGTCGTGGGAGCAGTACGTC. It encodes CASKGGSGSWEQYV.

The chain employs TRBV5-4 and TRBJ2-5; TRBD1 aligns across 8 bases. This CDR3 comprises 13 residues. Germline loops: CDR1 SGHNT, CDR2 YYREEE (reference sequence). Germline trimming cut 5 bases from V and 5 bases from J; bases unmatched to any gene: 5. The CDR3 sequence: CASSYTGGETQYF. In DNA form, the CDR3 reads TGTGCCAGCAGTTACACAGGGGGGGAGACCCAGTACTTC.

In this sample, this clone turned up once. This chain connects TRBV9 to TRBJ1-1, with D possibly matching TRBD1 (6 bases). The CDR3 runs to 13 residues. The V and J ends lost 2 bases and 5 bases respectively, with 10 bases between them. Germline V gene data show CDR1 as SGDLS and CDR2 as YYNGEE. The CDR3 nucleotides read TGTGCCAGCAGCGTGACAGGAGGAACTGAAGCTTTCTTT. This encodes CASSVTGGTEAFF.

The chain joins TRBV10-3 to TRBJ2-5; the match to TRBD2 covers 12 bases. The V and J ends lost 6 bases and 4 bases, in that order; junction bases with no gene match: 15. The CDR3 sequence is 18 residues long. CDR1 and CDR2 (germline): ENHRY, SYGVKD. The CDR3 sequence: CAIRAASGRAESRETQYF. As DNA, the CDR3 is TGTGCCATCAGAGCAGCTAGCGGGAGGGCAGAGTCTAGAGAGACCCAGTACTTC.

This clone appeared once. The chain has TRBV10-2 and TRBJ2-3, with TRBD2 matching over 9 bases. There are 16 residues in the CDR3. Germline CDR1 WSHSY, CDR2 SAAADI. The V gene end was trimmed by 3 bases and the J gene end by 7 bases; junction bases not matched to a gene: 11. The CDR3 loop reads CASSDGGGRAGNTQYF. DNA for the CDR3: TGCGCCAGCAGTGACGGCGGCGGGAGGGCCGGCAATACGCAGTATTTT.

The J gene is TRBJ1-1, the V gene TRBV28; a weak D match, TRBD1 (6 bases). The CDR3 runs to 12 residues. Trimming shortened V by 5 bases and J by 7 bases, and 11 bases separated the two germline ends. Germline V gene sequence: CDR1 MDHEN, CDR2 SYDVKM. In DNA, the CDR3 is TGTGCCAGCAGTAGGGGGTTCGGTGAAGCTTTCTTT. Amino acids: CASSRGFGEAFF.

This clone showed up just once. The J gene is TRBJ2-3, the V gene TRBV2; D is uncertain. Germline V gives CDR1 SNHLY, CDR2 FYNNEI. V shed 7 bases and J shed 2 bases, with 13 bases lying between them. The CDR3 is 14 amino acids. CDR3 nucleotides: TGTGCCAGCATCACGGGTCAGAACACAGATACGCAGTATTTT. This codes for CASITGQNTDTQYF. The full variable domain, completed using reference TRBV2 and TRBJ2-3, is EPEVTQTPSHQVTQMGQEVILRCVPISNHLYFYWYRQILGQKVEFLVSFYNNEISEKSEIFDDQFSVERPDGSNFTLKIRSTKLEDSAMYFCASITGQNTDTQYFGPGTRLTVL.

V usage is TRBV5-1 and J usage is TRBJ2-3; unclear D gene. CDR1 is SGHRS, CDR2 YFSETQ, per germline. The CDR3 covers 11 residues. Trimming shortened V by 4 bases and J by 3 bases, and 3 bases separated the two germline ends. The CDR3 region is CASSPTDTQYF. The CDR3 DNA is TGCGCCAGCAGCCCGACAGATACGCAGTATTTT.

This chain connects TRBV5-5 to TRBJ1-4; no clear D gene. V was trimmed by 3 bases and J by 4 bases, leaving 16 bases between them. Germline values: CDR1 SGHKS, CDR2 YYEKEE (reference sequence). The CDR3 covers 16 residues. CDR3 nucleotide sequence: TGTGCCAGCAGCTCCCAACTGGGCAGAAGTAATGAAAAACTGTTTTTT. It specifies CASSSQLGRSNEKLFF.

The rearrangement uses TRBV2 and TRBJ1-4, with 8 bases that match TRBD1. Germline V gene sequence: CDR1 SNHLY, CDR2 FYNNEI. This CDR3 region has 15 residues. V lost 5 bases and J lost 2; bases outside the gene matches: 4. The CDR3 sequence: CASSSRTGTNEKLFF. The CDR3 DNA reads as TGTGCCAGCAGTTCTCGGACAGGGACTAATGAAAAACTGTTTTTT. Full variable domain (missing parts from reference TRBV2 and TRBJ1-4): EPEVTQTPSHQVTQMGQEVILRCVPISNHLYFYWYRQILGQKVEFLVSFYNNEISEKSEIFDDQFSVERPDGSNFTLKIRSTKLEDSAMYFCASSSRTGTNEKLFFGSGTQLSVL.

In this sample, this clone turned up a few times. The V and J genes are TRBV6-2 or TRBV6-3 and TRBJ1-2; unclear D gene. The CDR3 loop spans 13 amino acids. V was shortened by 2 bases and J by 4 bases, with 8 bases between the two germline ends. Germline lookup yields CDR1 MNHEY and CDR2 SVGEGT. CDR3 sequence (DNA): TGTGCCAGCAGTTACGACACCATCTATGGCTACACCTTC. This gives the protein CASSYDTIYGYTF.

The V gene is TRBV12-3 or TRBV12-4, the J gene TRBJ2-5, with a weak D call TRBD2 (5 bases). V gave up 6 bases and J gave up 4 bases, with 6 bases separating them. There are 11 residues in the CDR3. The CDR3 loop reads CASSAGETQYF. The CDR3 coding sequence is TGTGCCAGCAGCGCGGGAGAGACCCAGTACTTC.